This T cell receptor beta chain comes out of a study of cytomegalovirus exposure and HLA in healthy donors. With respect to this clone: Its antigen is unknown.

Study results and caveats: A missense variant in DCLRE1C was later tied to TCR beta V- and J-gene trimming. TCR beta sequences numbering 15,000 to 20,000 were associated with HLA alleles at 0.05 false discovery rate in a later analysis. Near-uniform donor sequencing depth was presumed by presence/absence analyses.

The PCR ran on 60 Vbeta and 13 Jbeta primers. In the authors' methods: Some 11 million shared chains were among the roughly 78 million unique TCR beta chains that a later analysis counted. Method: immunoSEQ multiplex PCR; TCRdb's copy keeps in-frame clones and lacks some. From that table come the V and J calls and clone size; the DNA was used to work out D and trimming. The table lists around 98,000 clones, about three quarters of them singletons. What was sequenced was PBMCs. This receptor was identified in a human donor in good health.

CDR3 sequence: CSGGDRGNTGELFF. Here the CDR3 DNA reads TGCAGCGGAGGGGACAGGGGGAACACCGGGGAGCTGTTTTTT. V is TRBV29-1 and J is TRBJ2-2, with TRBD1 matching over 10 bases. With V trimmed by 7 bases and J by 1 base, 3 bases remained unmatched. Germline V gives CDR1 SQVTM, CDR2 ANQGSEA. The CDR3 is 14 amino acids.